This TCR beta chain was identified during a study of beta chain features in type 1 diabetes. This CDR3 is built from 15 residues. The germline gives CDR1 SEHNR, CDR2 FQNEAQ (reference sequence). Trimming at V came to 6 bases and at J to 4 bases, leaving 11 bases not matched to a gene. The table lists this clone with a few counts. Antigen unknown. Points from the study as a whole: Moderately but significantly shorter TCRB CDR3s were found in Type 1 diabetes patients in all four CD4+ subsets.

Expressed TCRB transcripts got sequenced, as all isolated RNA was reverse transcribed. The protocol was immunoSEQ multiplex PCR, while the TCRdb copy is restricted to in-frame clones and leaves out a portion. The repertoire holds 300,000 to 350,000 clones, with about 13% as singletons. This TCR came from a young woman with type 1 diabetes. The V and J genes are TRBV7-9 and TRBJ1-1; 7 bases fit TRBD1. The material sequenced was naive CD4+ T cells from blood. In nucleotides, the CDR3 is TGTGCCAGCAGTTTAAGACAGGGAGCAACCACTGAAGCTTTCTTT. Its protein product is CASSLRQGATTEAFF.